This is a list of T cell receptor beta chains from one sample in a study of memory CD4+ T cells and cytomegalovirus serostatus. Sequencing was performed with immunoSEQ multiplex PCR; in TCRdb, only in-frame clones are kept and a portion is missing. The repertoire holds about 56,000 clones, with about 68% as singletons. Sequencing was done on a sample of memory CD4+ T cells from blood. The receptors here all came from an adult in good health and CMV-seropositive. Each CDR3 is given with its conserved first and last residue. The D gene is left open where the match is weak. Size is stated for part of the rows, as once, few or many counts, or as a class when the clone is expanded.

j_call d_call v_call clone_size cdr3_aa cdr3_nt
TRBJ2-5 - TRBV20-1 - CSATGDETQYF TGCAGTGCTACAGGTGACGAGACCCAGTACTTC
TRBJ2-2 TRBD2 TRBV9 - CASSQTSGGPGELFF TGTGCCAGCAGCCAGACTAGCGGGGGACCCGGGGAGCTGTTTTTT
TRBJ1-1 - TRBV11-1 - CASNNREGDTEAFF TGTGCCAGCAACAATAGGGAAGGGGACACTGAAGCTTTCTTT
TRBJ2-5 - TRBV11-3 - CASSSGVGETQYF TGTGCCAGCAGTTCGGGAGTGGGAGAGACCCAGTACTTC
TRBJ2-2 - TRBV4-1 - CASSQVVRLNTGELFF TGCGCCAGCAGCCAAGTAGTCAGGTTGAACACCGGGGAGCTGTTTTTT
TRBJ1-3 - TRBV6-5 few CASSLQLSGNTIYF TGTGCCAGCAGCCTACAGCTCTCTGGAAACACCATATATTTT
TRBJ2-5 - TRBV7-9 - CASSPAGGYQETQYF TGTGCCAGCAGCCCCGCCGGGGGTTACCAAGAGACCCAGTACTTC
TRBJ1-1 - TRBV7-6 - CASSLDAGTEAFF TGTGCCAGCAGCTTAGATGCGGGAACTGAAGCTTTCTTT
TRBJ2-3 - TRBV6-5 - CASAGDTDTQYF TGTGCCAGCGCAGGGGACACAGATACGCAGTATTTT
TRBJ2-7 TRBD1 TRBV6-6 - CASTDSTGVRNDEQYF TGTGCCAGCACCGACTCGACAGGGGTCAGAAATGACGAGCAGTACTTC
TRBJ1-2 - TRBV19 - CASSKSSGVDYGYTF TGTGCCAGTAGTAAATCCTCAGGGGTGGACTATGGCTACACCTTC
TRBJ2-3 - TRBV28 - CASSLLDFQGNTQYF TGTGCCAGCAGTTTACTGGACTTTCAAGGAAATACGCAGTATTTT
TRBJ2-1 TRBD2 TRBV5-4 few CASSSTLAGGPREQFF TGTGCCAGCAGCTCAACCCTAGCGGGAGGGCCCCGGGAGCAGTTCTTC
TRBJ2-1 TRBD1 TRBV7-2 - CASSKGTGGEQFF TGTGCCAGCAGCAAAGGGACAGGGGGAGAGCAGTTCTTC
TRBJ1-1 - TRBV7-9 few CASTLAGQERAFF TGTGCCAGCACCCTGGCCGGCCAGGAACGAGCTTTCTTT
TRBJ1-5 - TRBV11-2 - CASSLTEIQPQHF TGTGCCAGCAGCTTGACGGAGATACAGCCCCAGCATTTT
TRBJ2-2 - TRBV6-5 - CASSYAGTPNTGELFF TGTGCCAGCAGTTACGCCGGGACACCGAACACCGGGGAGCTGTTTTTT
TRBJ1-2 - TRBV28 - CASSRDGYTF TGTGCCAGCAGTCGGGATGGCTACACCTTC
TRBJ2-5 - TRBV10-2 once CASSDPWIKETQYF TGCGCCAGCAGTGATCCTTGGATAAAAGAGACCCAGTACTTC
TRBJ2-2 - TRBV28 - CASSLEAGLHTGELFF TGTGCCAGCAGTTTAGAGGCAGGACTACACACCGGGGAGCTGTTTTTT
TRBJ2-5 - TRBV9 - CASSVSALLQETQYF TGTGCCAGCAGCGTATCAGCATTACTTCAAGAGACCCAGTACTTC
TRBJ2-2 - TRBV11-2 - CASSFDGLAGELFF TGTGCCAGCAGCTTTGATGGGTTGGCCGGGGAGCTGTTTTTT
TRBJ2-5 TRBD1 TRBV11-1 few CASSSRTGGGETQYF TGTGCCAGCAGCTCGCGGACAGGGGGCGGGGAGACCCAGTACTTC
TRBJ1-1 - TRBV5-1 - CASSLVGALNTEAFF TGCGCCAGCAGCTTGGTTGGGGCCTTGAACACTGAAGCTTTCTTT
TRBJ2-1 - TRBV18 - CASSPTTRYNEQFF TGTGCCAGCTCACCAACTACTAGATACAATGAGCAGTTCTTC
TRBJ2-4 - TRBV28 - CASSFKERVLAKNIQYF TGTGCCAGCAGTTTTAAAGAGCGGGTACTAGCCAAAAACATTCAGTACTTC
TRBJ1-1 - TRBV29-1 - CSVALGRNTEAFF TGCAGCGTCGCTCTAGGACGGAACACTGAAGCTTTCTTT
TRBJ1-2 - TRBV9 once CASSAQGGGNYGYTF TGTGCCAGCAGCGCACAGGGTGGGGGAAACTATGGCTACACCTTC
TRBJ2-3 - TRBV7-2 - CASSLSRIDTQYF TGTGCCAGCAGCTTAAGTCGTATAGATACGCAGTATTTT
TRBJ2-5 - TRBV18 - CASSPLAKETQYF TGTGCCAGCTCACCGCTAGCCAAAGAGACCCAGTACTTC
TRBJ2-3 TRBD2 TRBV2 once CASQLAASTDTQYF TGTGCCAGCCAACTAGCGGCTAGCACAGATACGCAGTATTTT
TRBJ1-3 - TRBV5-6 - CASSFWLSGNTIYF TGTGCCAGCAGCTTCTGGCTCTCTGGAAACACCATATATTTT
TRBJ1-1 - TRBV19 - CASSPRRQMNTEAFF TGTGCCAGTAGTCCGAGGAGACAGATGAACACTGAAGCTTTCTTT
TRBJ1-2 - TRBV19 - CASSIQGGEGYTF TGTGCCAGTAGTATCCAGGGAGGGGAAGGCTACACCTTC
TRBJ2-3 - TRBV12-5 - CASGLHGTGTDTQYF TGTGCTAGTGGTTTGCACGGGACCGGCACAGATACGCAGTATTTT
TRBJ1-3 - TRBV9 - CASSPSDRGNTIYF TGTGCCAGCAGCCCCTCCGACAGAGGAAACACCATATATTTT
TRBJ1-1 TRBD1 TRBV6-6 - CASSWGTGNEAFF TGTGCCAGCAGCTGGGGGACAGGGAATGAAGCTTTCTTT